This is a list of T cell receptor beta chains from one sample in a study of blood T cell repertoires in COVID-19. This table comes from immunoSEQ multiplex PCR, and its TCRdb copy is limited to in-frame clones, with some not included. The sample shows approximately 98,000 clones, about 85% of them seen only once. The sequenced material came from peripheral blood. These TCRs come from a woman older than 75 with acute or convalescent COVID-19. Each CDR3 is given with its conserved first and last residue. A row's size may be missing; if present it is once, few, many or a size class.

clone size: .; V gene: TRBV7-9; CDR3 protein: CASSDPPGTGVTDTQYF
clone size: .; V gene: TRBV5-1; CDR3 protein: CASSLALLAGAQETQYF
clone size: .; V gene: TRBV2; CDR3 protein: CASSGDRGVGAFF
clone size: .; V gene: TRBV19; CDR3 protein: CASRPTGAFMNTEAFF
clone size: .; V gene: TRBV6-2/TRBV6-3; CDR3 protein: CASSPRGSHQPQHF
clone size: .; V gene: TRBV24-1; CDR3 protein: CATRGTLNTEAFF
clone size: .; V gene: TRBV18; CDR3 protein: CASSPHGTRGAFF
clone size: .; V gene: TRBV9; CDR3 protein: CASTAGEGGTEAFF
clone size: .; V gene: TRBV29-1; CDR3 protein: CSARQGGGEAFF
clone size: once; V gene: TRBV30; CDR3 protein: CAWTGLEDETQYF
clone size: .; V gene: TRBV19; CDR3 protein: CASTPGQGSNQPQHF
clone size: .; V gene: TRBV27; CDR3 protein: CASSLMGGTGNTIYF
clone size: .; V gene: TRBV6-5; CDR3 protein: CASSYGWPNTEAFF
clone size: .; V gene: TRBV9; CDR3 protein: CASSSRAPGGTQYF
clone size: .; V gene: TRBV5-1; CDR3 protein: CASSLEGGGGEKLFF
clone size: .; V gene: TRBV6-2/TRBV6-3; CDR3 protein: CASSPRGGAYNEQFF
clone size: once; V gene: TRBV9; CDR3 protein: CASSVMSSGANYNEQFF
clone size: .; V gene: TRBV6-6; CDR3 protein: CASSRGLAGARSYEQYF
clone size: .; V gene: TRBV7-9; CDR3 protein: CASSPSGTTQRGDDGYTF
clone size: .; V gene: TRBV5-6; CDR3 protein: CASSTGVETQYF
clone size: .; V gene: TRBV6-2/TRBV6-3; CDR3 protein: CASSSRDRGGGYTF
clone size: .; V gene: TRBV5-4; CDR3 protein: CASSAGTGRSNEKLFF
clone size: .; V gene: TRBV2; CDR3 protein: CASTGTGSQPQHF
clone size: .; V gene: TRBV10-3; CDR3 protein: CAISVRQGARDTEAFF
clone size: .; V gene: TRBV5-6; CDR3 protein: CASSFGGLYEQYF
clone size: .; V gene: TRBV25-1; CDR3 protein: CASSDRVNEKLFF
clone size: few; V gene: TRBV6-5; CDR3 protein: CASVTDRGKVGELFF
clone size: .; V gene: TRBV7-2; CDR3 protein: CASSLEPRGATDTQYF
clone size: .; V gene: TRBV5-4; CDR3 protein: CASSPRAGGEVTEAFF
clone size: .; V gene: TRBV7-2; CDR3 protein: CASSSGGRGRETQYF
clone size: .; V gene: TRBV5-5; CDR3 protein: CASSLEAFSGNTIYF
clone size: .; V gene: TRBV5-6; CDR3 protein: CASSFSGTEAFF
clone size: .; V gene: TRBV27; CDR3 protein: CASSPGQKENSNQPQHF
clone size: .; V gene: TRBV7-6; CDR3 protein: CASSLNHGQQETQYF
clone size: .; V gene: TRBV3-1/TRBV3-2; CDR3 protein: CASTDQAQGVNYGYTF
clone size: .; V gene: TRBV27; CDR3 protein: CASRPSGQETQYF
clone size: .; V gene: TRBV24-1; CDR3 protein: CATSDSGTGGTYEQYF
clone size: few; V gene: TRBV10-2; CDR3 protein: CASSEKGTGISPLHF
clone size: .; V gene: TRBV11-3; CDR3 protein: CASSLDRSRGTQYF
clone size: .; V gene: TRBV9; CDR3 protein: CASSVGQGDEKLFF
clone size: .; V gene: TRBV5-6; CDR3 protein: CASSWTGQGPSNEQFF
clone size: .; V gene: TRBV30; CDR3 protein: CAWSRQDSGNTIYF
clone size: .; V gene: TRBV3-1/TRBV3-2; CDR3 protein: CASSPQTAQTYGYTF
clone size: once; V gene: TRBV6-2/TRBV6-3; CDR3 protein: CASRPGQGGVVSQPQHF
clone size: .; V gene: TRBV10-3; CDR3 protein: CATSGTGGGPSGANVLTF
clone size: once; V gene: TRBV7-2; CDR3 protein: CASSLDGGVWETQYF
clone size: .; V gene: TRBV28; CDR3 protein: CASRAGGSTDTQYF
clone size: .; V gene: TRBV5-4; CDR3 protein: CASSGGAATLTDTQYF
clone size: .; V gene: TRBV28; CDR3 protein: CASSLLVEASVFDEQFF
clone size: .; V gene: TRBV5-1; CDR3 protein: CASSFTATGGNEKLFF
clone size: .; V gene: TRBV14; CDR3 protein: CASSQGQVGRLGETQYF
clone size: .; V gene: TRBV13; CDR3 protein: CASSLDRKGSPLHF
clone size: .; V gene: TRBV7-9; CDR3 protein: CASSLASGGDTQYF
clone size: .; V gene: TRBV6-1; CDR3 protein: CASSVRTGRRADTEAFF
clone size: .; V gene: TRBV19; CDR3 protein: CASRPQGDRGNTIYF
clone size: .; V gene: TRBV27; CDR3 protein: CASSFSGESNQPQHF
clone size: .; V gene: TRBV30; CDR3 protein: CAWSVSPSPWRGGNEQFF